One and the same sample provided the 8 T cell receptor beta chains below, sequenced in a study of tumor-infiltrating lymphocytes in primary liver carcinoma. A constant-region primer served to make TCR beta cDNA from about 0.5 ug total RNA. Employing slightly modified ARM-PCR, three nested multiplex PCR rounds were run, and these gave rise to the TCR beta libraries. Running 10 cycles apiece, the first two PCR rounds relied on TRBV1-TRBV30 forward primers together with a C-beta reverse primer. Using its own MiXCR run on the multiplex PCR reads, TCRdb lists one record per CDR3 protein. This table has 320,000 or so distinct CDR3 sequences, 55% to 65% appearing once. Germline DNA was extracted alongside blood RNA, which was obtained from unsorted whole blood. Source material: peripheral blood. Receptor source: a man in his forties with primary liver carcinoma and hepatitis B virus infection.

This clonotype was seen a handful of times. The J gene is TRBJ2-5, the V gene TRBV5-1, with 7 bases that match TRBD2. The length of the CDR3 is 17 residues. The V gene end was trimmed by 2 bases and the J gene end by 5 bases; junction bases not matched to a gene: 15. Germline CDR1 reads SGHRS; CDR2 reads YFSETQ. The DNA of the CDR3 is TGCGCCAGCAGCTTAGAGTCCTTTAGCGGGCGAAGGGAGACCCAGTACTTC. Translation gives CASSLESFSGRRETQYF.

Regarding this clonotype: The junction and the germline gene differ at one end; a read error may be behind it. The chain employs TRBV7-9 and TRBJ1-1; D call uncertain. The CDR3 contains 14 residues. Germline V gene data show CDR1 as SEHNR and CDR2 as FQNEAQ (reference sequence). CDR3 bases: TGTGCCAGCAGCTTACCCAGGATTAACACTAAAGCTTTCTTT. This sequence encodes CASSLPRINTKAFF.

There are many counts of this clonotype. The V gene is TRBV28, the J gene TRBJ1-6, with D perhaps matching TRBD1 (5 bases). V gave up 7 bases and J gave up 8 bases, with 18 bases separating them. This CDR3 contains 15 residues. Germline CDR1 is MDHEN and CDR2 is SYDVKM. Here the CDR3 reads CASTPGGGGHSPLHF. CDR3 bases: TGTGCCAGCACCCCTGGGGGAGGAGGTCATTCACCCCTCCACTTT.

This clonotype came up many times. This sequence joins TRBV6-6 and TRBJ1-3, with D perhaps TRBD1 (5 bases). The CDR3 has 16 amino acids. The germline V gene has CDR1 MNHNY and CDR2 SVGAGI (reference sequence). Trimming cost V 2 bases and J 0 bases, with 11 bases left between them. The CDR3 nucleotides are TGTGCCAGCAGTTACGGGGGGTCTCTCTCTGGAAACACCATATATTTT. This sequence encodes CASSYGGSLSGNTIYF.

The sample holds a few counts of this clonotype. This chain uses TRBV6-6 with TRBJ2-7; 9 nucleotides agree with TRBD2. The CDR3 extends over 15 amino acids. Germline CDR1 reads MNHNY; CDR2 reads SVGAGI (reference sequence). With V trimmed by 0 bases and J by 6 bases, 6 bases remained unmatched. The CDR3 DNA reads TGTGCCAGCAGTTACTCGATAGCGGGAGATACCGAGCAGTACTTC. Amino acids: CASSYSIAGDTEQYF.

The J gene is TRBJ2-1, the V gene TRBV6-2 or TRBV6-3; TRBD2 is a possible D gene (6 bases). Germline V gene sequence: CDR1 MNHEY, CDR2 SVGEGT. Trimming left V 8 bases short and J 7 bases short, with 12 bases between. The CDR3 contains 12 residues. The CDR3 DNA reads TGTGCCAGCGGACCAGGGAGGAATGAGCAGTTCTTC. Translation: CASGPGRNEQFF.

About this clonotype itself: This may be a read error, as it is one base from a much larger clone. The chain employs TRBV13 and TRBJ2-2, with D tentatively TRBD1 (6 bases). This CDR3 has 16 amino acids. Trimming pared 0 bases from V and 9 bases from J, leaving 17 bases between. Germline CDR1 is PRHDT and CDR2 is FYEKMQ (reference sequence). The DNA for the CDR3 is TGTGCCAGCAGCTTAGGCCTCCAGGGGTCAGCCAGGGAGCTGTTTTTT. Translating gives CASSLGLQGSARELFF.

This clonotype was observed at least ten times. The chain carries TRBV12-3 or TRBV12-4 and TRBJ2-3; D remains unclear. Trimming left V 5 bases short and J 2 bases short, with 11 bases between. The CDR3 runs 14 residues. This CDR3 reads CASSLTRHTDTQYF. CDR3 DNA: TGTGCCAGCAGTCTAACACGACACACAGATACGCAGTATTTT.